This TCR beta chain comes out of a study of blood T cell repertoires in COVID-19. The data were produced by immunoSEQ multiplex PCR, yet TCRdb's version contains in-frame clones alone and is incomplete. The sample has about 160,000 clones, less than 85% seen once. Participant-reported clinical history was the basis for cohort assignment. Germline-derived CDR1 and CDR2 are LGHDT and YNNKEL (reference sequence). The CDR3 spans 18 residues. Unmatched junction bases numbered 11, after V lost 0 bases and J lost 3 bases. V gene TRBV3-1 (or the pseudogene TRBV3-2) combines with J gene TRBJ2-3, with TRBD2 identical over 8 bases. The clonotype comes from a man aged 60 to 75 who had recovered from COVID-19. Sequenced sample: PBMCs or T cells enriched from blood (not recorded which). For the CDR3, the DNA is TGTGCCAGCAGCCAAGACTACGAGGAGCGGGGGTGGACAGATACGCAGTATTTT. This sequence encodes CASSQDYEERGWTDTQYF.